One sample yielded the 5 T cell receptor delta chains listed below, sequenced in a study of Vδ1+ human thymocytes (dated by TCRdb to about 2018). On the study overall, not on this receptor specifically: The thymic TRG and TRD repertoires appeared highly polyclonal, with Gaussian CDR3 length distributions, in contrast to the oligoclonal repertoires of peripheral blood.

These receptors' targets are unknown. Sequencing relied on an Illumina MiSeq. RNA was extracted with the RNeasy mini kit and reverse transcribed using Superscript III. To generate the CDR3 amplicons, a multiplex PCR was run using pooled V-gene forward primers together with a constant-region reverse primer that carried Illumina adaptor overhangs. TCRdb reanalyzed the public reads with the CATT caller, and identical DNA sequences were merged afterwards. Here the sample has about 55,000 delta-chain clones; 15% to 20% occur a single time. Under 0.55% of the sample belongs to the ten largest clones. Sequences were obtained from Vdelta1+ gamma-delta thymocytes from the thymus. This sample's cell subset or site label indicates: FACS-sorted CD3+ TCRalphabeta- TCRVdelta1+ TCRVdelta2- thymocytes. Receptors were obtained from a boy under two years old who had congenital heart surgery.

The rearrangement joins TRDV1 to TRDJ1; 9 positions agree with TRDD2. Trimming removed 3 bases from V and 10 bases from J; junction bases left unmatched: 12. CDR3 length: 15 amino acids. The germline gives CDR1 TSWWSYY, CDR2 QGS. For the CDR3, the DNA is TGTGCTCTTGGGGACCCACTCCTTCCTACTGGCGGACTCATCTTT. Its translation: CALGDPLLPTGGLIF.

This clone ranks as medium-sized. Other nucleotide sequences in the sample specify the same CDR3. The chain combines TRDV2 with TRDJ1, with unresolved D. Per germline, CDR1 GEAIGNYY and CDR2 EKD. The CDR3 loop spans 12 amino acids. V dropped 2 bases and J dropped 8 bases, with 11 bases sitting between them. The CDR3 spells CACDRMVRKLIF. The CDR3 coding sequence is TGTGCCTGTGACAGGATGGTAAGGAAACTCATCTTT.

Only a few counts were recorded for this clone. V is TRDV1 and J is TRDJ1, with a weak D call TRDD3 (5 bases). V lost 2 bases to trimming and J lost 0 bases, with 13 bases between them. This CDR3 is built from 16 residues. The germline V gene encodes CDR1 TSWWSYY and CDR2 QGS. CDR3 sequence reads: CALGEWGPMYTDKLIF. The CDR3 coding sequence is TGTGCTCTTGGGGAATGGGGTCCCATGTACACCGATAAACTCATCTTT.

This clone was observed a few times. The chain couples TRDV1 to TRDJ1; D could derive from TRDD2 or TRDD3 (5 bases each). This CDR3 has 17 amino acids. Germline V gene sequence: CDR1 TSWWSYY, CDR2 QGS. V lost 0 bases and J 11 bases, leaving 25 bases between the germline ends. Here the CDR3 DNA reads TGTGCTCTTGGGGAACTACCCTACAGTCGGGGAGACAACGTTCTCATCTTT. Protein: CALGELPYSRGDNVLIF.

This clone was detected a few times. The rearrangement uses TRDV1 and TRDJ1, with TRDD3 matching over 7 bases. The germline V gene encodes CDR1 TSWWSYY and CDR2 QGS. Trimming took 1 base from V and 1 from J; bases not matched to a gene: 18. There are 20 residues in the CDR3. This CDR3 is CALGEPPTYWGPRSTDKLIF. For the CDR3, the DNA is TGTGCTCTTGGGGAACCCCCTACTTACTGGGGACCAAGGTCCACCGATAAACTCATCTTT.